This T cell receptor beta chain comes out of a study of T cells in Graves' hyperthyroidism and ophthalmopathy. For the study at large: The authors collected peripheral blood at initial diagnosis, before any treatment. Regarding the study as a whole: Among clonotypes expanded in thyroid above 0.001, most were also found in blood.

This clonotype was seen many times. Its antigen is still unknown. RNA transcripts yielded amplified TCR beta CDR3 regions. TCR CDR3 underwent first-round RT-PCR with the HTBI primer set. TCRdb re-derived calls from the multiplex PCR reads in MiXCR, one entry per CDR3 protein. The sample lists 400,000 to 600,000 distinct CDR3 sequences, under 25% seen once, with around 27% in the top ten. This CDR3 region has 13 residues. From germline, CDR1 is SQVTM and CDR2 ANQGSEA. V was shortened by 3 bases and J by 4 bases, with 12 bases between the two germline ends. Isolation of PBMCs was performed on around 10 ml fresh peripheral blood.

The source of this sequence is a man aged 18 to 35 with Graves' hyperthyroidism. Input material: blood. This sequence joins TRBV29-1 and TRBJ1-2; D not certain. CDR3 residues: CSVEGMGIYGYTF. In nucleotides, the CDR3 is TGCAGCGTTGAGGGGATGGGGATCTATGGCTACACCTTC.